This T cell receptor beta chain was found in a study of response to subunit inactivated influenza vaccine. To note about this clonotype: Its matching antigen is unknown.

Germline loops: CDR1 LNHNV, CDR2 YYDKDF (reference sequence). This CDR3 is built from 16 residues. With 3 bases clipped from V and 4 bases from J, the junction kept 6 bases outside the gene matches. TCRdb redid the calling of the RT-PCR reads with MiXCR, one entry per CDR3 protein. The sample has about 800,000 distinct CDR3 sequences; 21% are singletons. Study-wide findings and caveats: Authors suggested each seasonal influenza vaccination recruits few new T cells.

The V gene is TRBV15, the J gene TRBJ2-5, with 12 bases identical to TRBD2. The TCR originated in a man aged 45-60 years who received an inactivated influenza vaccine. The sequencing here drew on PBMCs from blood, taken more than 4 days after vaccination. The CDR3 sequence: CATSRSSGRALETQYF. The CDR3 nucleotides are TGTGCCACCAGCAGGTCTAGCGGGAGGGCACTAGAGACCCAGTACTTC.